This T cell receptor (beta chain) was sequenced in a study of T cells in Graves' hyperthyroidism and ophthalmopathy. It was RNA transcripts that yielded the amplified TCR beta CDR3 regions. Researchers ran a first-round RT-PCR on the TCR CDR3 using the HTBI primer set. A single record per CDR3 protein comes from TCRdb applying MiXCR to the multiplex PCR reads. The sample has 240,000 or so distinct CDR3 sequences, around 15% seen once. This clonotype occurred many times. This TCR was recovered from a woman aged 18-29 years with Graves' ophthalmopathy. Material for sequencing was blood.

The CDR3 reads CASSETRNSNQPQHF. The DNA for the CDR3 is TGTGCCAGCAGCGAAACAAGGAATAGCAATCAGCCCCAGCATTTT. J is TRBJ1-5 and V is TRBV2; D not resolved. Deletions cut 6 bases from V and 0 bases from J, with 12 bases between. This CDR3 contains 15 residues. Germline assignment: CDR1 SNHLY and CDR2 FYNNEI.